One sample yielded the 18 T cell receptor beta chains listed below, sequenced in a study of T cell responses to AZD1222 COVID-19 vaccine. Sequencing was performed with immunoSEQ multiplex PCR; in TCRdb, only in-frame clones are kept and a portion is missing. The repertoire holds approximately 100,000 clones, with approximately 91% as singletons. This sample comprised peripheral blood, obtained on day 0 of AZD1222 vaccination. The source is an adult in good health.

The chain links TRBV19 to TRBJ2-1; perhaps TRBD2 as D (5 bases). The V end was cut by 6 bases, the J end by 1 base, with 13 bases between. The CDR3 sequence is 15 residues long. From germline, CDR1 is LNHDA and CDR2 SQIVND (reference sequence). Here the CDR3 DNA reads TGTGCCAGTAGCATTTCCCGGACTTCCTACAATGAGCAGTTCTTC. It yields the protein CASSISRTSYNEQFF.

The CDR3 region has the DNA TGTGCCAGCAGTTCGCTTCGGACTAGCGGGGACCGTAATGAGCAGTTCTTC. It codes for CASSSLRTSGDRNEQFF. The chain uses TRBV27 and TRBJ2-1, with 12 nucleotides matching TRBD2. With 4 bases clipped from V and 7 bases from J, the junction kept 11 bases outside the gene matches. This CDR3 region has 17 residues. Germline lookup yields CDR1 MNHEY and CDR2 SMNVEV (reference sequence).

This sequence joins TRBV4-1 and TRBJ1-1; D is ambiguous. Germline CDR1 MGHRA, CDR2 YSYEKL. The CDR3 totals 12 residues. Trimming cost V 1 base and J 6 bases, with 6 bases left between them. The CDR3 spells CASSQVGSEAFF. The CDR3 bases are TGCGCCAGCAGCCAAGTGGGCTCTGAAGCTTTCTTT.

The V call is TRBV3-1 (or the pseudogene TRBV3-2), the J call TRBJ1-4, with a weak D call TRBD1 (5 bases). V was cut by 3 bases and J by 5 bases, with 13 bases left in between. Germline CDR1 is LGHDT and CDR2 is YNNKEL (reference sequence). This CDR3 spans 15 amino acids. The CDR3 DNA is TGTGCCAGCAGCCATACAGGTGGGGAGAATGAAAAACTGTTTTTT. Translated, it gives CASSHTGGENEKLFF.

This chain links TRBV3-1 (or the pseudogene TRBV3-2) with TRBJ2-4, with unresolved D. Trimming pared 5 bases from V and 4 bases from J, leaving 21 bases between. The CDR3 length is 17 residues. Germline V CDR1 and CDR2: LGHDT, YNNKEL (reference sequence). CDR3 bases: TGTGCCAGCAGCAGGATATGTCCCATTCAAAGAAAAAACATTCAGTACTTC. Amino acid sequence: CASSRICPIQRKNIQYF.

J is TRBJ1-2 and V is TRBV10-3, with 8 bases fitting TRBD1. The V gene's germline CDR1 is ENHRY and CDR2 SYGVKD. The CDR3 has 15 amino acids. V was clipped by 3 bases and J by 2 bases; unmatched bases: 5. CDR3 bases: TGTGCCATCAGTGAACACCGGGACAGGAACTATGGCTACACCTTC. Its protein is CAISEHRDRNYGYTF.

J is TRBJ1-2 and V is TRBV5-1; TRBD1 agrees at 7 bases. The CDR3 loop spans 12 amino acids. V gave up 4 bases and J gave up 7 bases; unmatched junction bases: 4. Germline CDR1 is SGHRS and CDR2 is YFSETQ. The CDR3 region is CASSPGQIGYTF. CDR3 coding DNA: TGCGCCAGCAGCCCGGGACAGATTGGCTACACCTTC.

This chain joins TRBV5-4 and TRBJ1-2; 9 positions agree with TRBD1. The length of the CDR3 is 16 residues. Per germline, CDR1 SGHNT and CDR2 YYREEE (reference sequence). The V gene end was trimmed by 4 bases and the J gene end by 0 bases; junction bases not matched to a gene: 7. This chain's CDR3 is CASSALDRGANYGYTF. CDR3 coding DNA: TGTGCCAGCAGCGCCCTGGACAGGGGCGCTAACTATGGCTACACCTTC.

The chain couples TRBV9 to TRBJ1-3, with TRBD1 as a possible D gene (5 bases). Looked up from germline, CDR1 is SGDLS and CDR2 is YYNGEE. V was shortened by 4 bases and J by 4 bases, with 18 bases between the two germline ends. The CDR3 runs to 16 residues. The DNA of the CDR3 is TGTGCCAGCAGCCCCCTAGGGGCAGGGTCGGGAAACACCATATATTTT. Its translation: CASSPLGAGSGNTIYF.

The chain joins TRBV6-1 to TRBJ2-7; 9 bases agree with TRBD2. This CDR3 is 13 amino acids long. Trimming at V came to 2 bases and at J to 4 bases, leaving 0 bases not matched to a gene. In germline, CDR1 is MNHNS, CDR2 SASEGT. The CDR3 DNA is TGTGCCAGCAGTGAACTAGCGGGGTACGAGCAGTACTTC. Translating gives CASSELAGYEQYF.

This sequence joins TRBV6-4 and TRBJ2-2, with D possibly being TRBD2 (7 bases). V dropped 0 bases and J dropped 2 bases, with 10 bases sitting between them. Germline CDR1 and CDR2: MRHNA and SNTAGT. CDR3 length: 16 amino acids. This CDR3 is CASSDSWGGNTGELFF. In DNA, the CDR3 is TGTGCCAGCAGTGACTCTTGGGGGGGCAACACCGGGGAGCTGTTTTTT.

The chain links TRBV11-2 to TRBJ1-3, with 11 bases aligning to TRBD1. Per germline, CDR1 SGHAT and CDR2 FQNNGV. The ends lost 1 base at V and 1 base at J; junction bases unmatched: 3. The CDR3 is 17 residues long. CDR3: CASSLVGTGGSGNTIYF. The CDR3 DNA is TGTGCCAGCAGCTTAGTAGGGACAGGGGGTTCTGGAAACACCATATATTTT.

This chain joins TRBV21-1 and TRBJ2-2; whether TRBD1, the table's D call, matches the DNA was not checked. TRBV21-1 is a pseudogene segment. The CDR3 length is 16 residues. The CDR3 DNA reads TGTGCCAGCAGCAAAGGGGGACAGGGGGCAATCGGGGAGCTGTTTTTT. This translates into CASSKGGQGAIGELFF.

This clone showed up just a few times. The chain is built from TRBV2 and TRBJ1-1; unclear D gene. The V end was cut by 0 bases, the J end by 5 bases, with 7 bases between. CDR3 length: 13 residues. Germline V gene data show CDR1 as SNHLY and CDR2 as FYNNEI. The CDR3 sequence is CASSEAEETEAFF. CDR3 DNA: TGTGCCAGCAGTGAAGCAGAGGAAACTGAAGCTTTCTTT.

This rearrangement joins TRBV19 to TRBJ1-1; possibly TRBD1 for D (5 bases). Germline lookup yields CDR1 LNHDA and CDR2 SQIVND (reference sequence). With 5 bases removed from V and 1 base from J, the gap between germline ends came to 14 bases. The CDR3 covers 15 residues. The CDR3 spells CASSPWDGQNTEAFF. CDR3 nucleotides: TGTGCCAGTAGTCCCTGGGACGGCCAGAACACTGAAGCTTTCTTT.

The chain couples TRBV5-1 to TRBJ1-1, with a possible D match to TRBD1 (5 bases). The germline V and J ends were trimmed by 0 bases and 6 bases, with 15 bases remaining between them. Germline V gene sequence: CDR1 SGHRS, CDR2 YFSETQ. This CDR3 is built from 15 residues. CDR3: CASSLEAGEWAEAFF. The CDR3 DNA reads TGCGCCAGCAGCTTGGAAGCGGGGGAATGGGCTGAAGCTTTCTTT.

V usage is TRBV25-1 and J usage is TRBJ2-7, with 7 bases identical to TRBD1. The germline CDR1 and CDR2 sequences are MGHDK and SYGVNS. The CDR3 runs to 13 residues. The V segment lost 1 base and the J segment 11 bases; nucleotides outside the gene matches: 8. The CDR3 is CASSEFYRGRKYF. Written as DNA, the CDR3 is TGTGCCAGCAGTGAATTTTACAGGGGAAGGAAGTACTTC.

The rearrangement links TRBV5-1 to TRBJ2-2; the D gene is possibly TRBD1 (6 bases). This CDR3 is built from 16 residues. Trimming shortened V by 4 bases and J by 0 bases, and 13 bases separated the two germline ends. Germline V gives CDR1 SGHRS, CDR2 YFSETQ. The CDR3 loop is CASSRMGASNTGELFF. The CDR3 bases are TGCGCCAGCAGCCGAATGGGGGCTTCGAACACCGGGGAGCTGTTTTTT.